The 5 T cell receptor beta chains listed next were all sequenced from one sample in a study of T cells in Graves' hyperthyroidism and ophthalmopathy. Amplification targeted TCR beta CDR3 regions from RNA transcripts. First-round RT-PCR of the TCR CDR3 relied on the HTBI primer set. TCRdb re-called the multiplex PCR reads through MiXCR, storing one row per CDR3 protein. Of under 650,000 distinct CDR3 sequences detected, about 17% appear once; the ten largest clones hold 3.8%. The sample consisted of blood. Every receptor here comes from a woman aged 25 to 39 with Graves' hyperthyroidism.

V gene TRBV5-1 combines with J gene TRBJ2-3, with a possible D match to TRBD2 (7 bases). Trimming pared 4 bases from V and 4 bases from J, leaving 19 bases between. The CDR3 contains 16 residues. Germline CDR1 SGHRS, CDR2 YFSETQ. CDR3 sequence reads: CASSQEGGARPDTQYF. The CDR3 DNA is TGCGCCAGCAGCCAAGAGGGGGGGGCTCGTCCAGATACGCAGTATTTT. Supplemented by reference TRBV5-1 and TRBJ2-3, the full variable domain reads KAGVTQTPRYLIKTRGQQVTLSCSPISGHRSVSWYQQTPGQGLQFLFEYFSETQRNKGNFPGRFSGRQFSNSRSEMNVSTLELGDSALYLCASSQEGGARPDTQYFGPGTRLTVL.

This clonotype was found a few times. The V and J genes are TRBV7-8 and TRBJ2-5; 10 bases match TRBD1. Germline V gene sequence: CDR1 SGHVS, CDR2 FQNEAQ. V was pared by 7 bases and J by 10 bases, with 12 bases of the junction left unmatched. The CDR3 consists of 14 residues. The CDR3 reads CASKPNRDRGLQYF. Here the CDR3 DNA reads TGTGCCAGCAAACCGAACCGGGACAGGGGTCTCCAGTACTTC.

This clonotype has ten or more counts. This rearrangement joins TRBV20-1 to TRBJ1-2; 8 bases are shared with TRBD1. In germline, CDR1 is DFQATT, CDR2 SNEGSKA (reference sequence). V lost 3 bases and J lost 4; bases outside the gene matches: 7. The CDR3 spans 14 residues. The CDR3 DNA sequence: TGCAGTGCTAGGTCGACAGGGGACCTCTATGGCTACACCTTC. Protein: CSARSTGDLYGYTF.

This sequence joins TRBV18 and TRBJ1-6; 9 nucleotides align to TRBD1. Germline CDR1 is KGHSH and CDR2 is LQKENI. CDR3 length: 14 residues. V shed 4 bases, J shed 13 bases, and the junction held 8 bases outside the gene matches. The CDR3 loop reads CASSRDREGSPLHF. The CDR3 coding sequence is TGTGCCAGCTCACGGGACAGGGAGGGGAGTCCCCTCCACTTT.

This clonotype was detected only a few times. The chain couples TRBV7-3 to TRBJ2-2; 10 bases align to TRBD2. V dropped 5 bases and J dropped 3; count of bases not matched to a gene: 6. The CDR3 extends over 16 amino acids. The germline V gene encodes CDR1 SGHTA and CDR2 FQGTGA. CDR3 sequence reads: CASSPRTSGDTGELFF. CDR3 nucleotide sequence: TGTGCCAGCAGCCCTCGGACTAGCGGAGACACCGGGGAGCTGTTTTTT.